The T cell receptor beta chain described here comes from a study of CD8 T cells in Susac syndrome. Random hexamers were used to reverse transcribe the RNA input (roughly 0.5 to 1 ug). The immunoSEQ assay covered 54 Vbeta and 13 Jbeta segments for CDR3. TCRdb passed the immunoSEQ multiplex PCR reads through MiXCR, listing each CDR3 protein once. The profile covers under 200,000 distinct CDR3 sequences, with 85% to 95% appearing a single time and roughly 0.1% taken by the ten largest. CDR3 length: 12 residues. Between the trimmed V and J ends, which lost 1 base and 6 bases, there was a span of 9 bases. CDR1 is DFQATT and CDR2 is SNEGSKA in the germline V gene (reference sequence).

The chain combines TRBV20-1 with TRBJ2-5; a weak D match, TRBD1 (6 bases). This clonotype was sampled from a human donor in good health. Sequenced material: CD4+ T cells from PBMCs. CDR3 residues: CSARVGTQTQYF. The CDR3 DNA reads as TGCAGTGCTAGAGTGGGGACACAGACCCAGTACTTC.